What follows are 11 T cell receptor beta chains derived from one specimen sequenced in a study of T cell responses to AZD1222 COVID-19 vaccine. Using immunoSEQ multiplex PCR, the repertoire was profiled, and TCRdb retains in-frame clones only, with some absent. The table lists roughly 110,000 clones, about 90% of them singletons. This material consisted of peripheral blood, taken 28 days after the second AZD1222 dose. The source is an adult who received the AZD1222 COVID-19 vaccine.

The chain employs TRBV7-9 and TRBJ2-5; D not resolved. CDR3 length: 14 residues. V lost 5 bases to trimming and J lost 4 bases, with 14 bases between them. Germline lookup yields CDR1 SEHNR and CDR2 FQNEAQ (reference sequence). The CDR3 sequence is CASSPMGDGETQYF. The DNA of the CDR3 is TGTGCCAGCAGCCCTATGGGCGACGGAGAGACCCAGTACTTC. Combining the CDR3 with reference TRBV7-9 and TRBJ2-5 gives the whole variable domain DTGVSQNPRHKITKRGQNVTFRCDPISEHNRLYWYRQTLGQGPEFLTYFQNEAQLEKSRLLSDRFSAERPKGSFSTLEIQRTEQGDSAMYLCASSPMGDGETQYFGPGTRLLVL.

The V call is TRBV5-4, the J call TRBJ2-7; no firm D call. The V end lost 0 bases, the J end lost 7 bases, and 14 bases lay between the germline ends. Germline V gene lookup returns CDR1 SGHNT and CDR2 YYREEE (reference sequence). The CDR3 loop spans 14 amino acids. The CDR3 sequence is CASSLESRPGEQYF. In DNA form, the CDR3 reads TGTGCCAGCAGCTTGGAGTCCAGACCGGGTGAGCAGTACTTC.

This clone occurred once. The rearrangement links TRBV7-8 to TRBJ1-3, with TRBD1 identical over 9 bases. The CDR3 spans 15 residues. CDR1 and CDR2 (germline): SGHVS, FQNEAQ. With V trimmed by 4 bases and J by 3 bases, 4 bases remained unmatched. CDR3 nucleotides: TGTGCCAGCAGCTCCGGACAGGGGTATGGAAACACCATATATTTT. It encodes CASSSGQGYGNTIYF.

The rearrangement links TRBV7-2 to TRBJ2-1; D may be TRBD2 (6 bases). CDR3 length equals 15 residues. V was pared by 3 bases and J by 4 bases, with 13 bases between. Germline V gene sequence: CDR1 SGHTA, CDR2 FQGNSA. This CDR3 is CASSFRDSKYNEQFF. DNA for the CDR3: TGTGCCAGCAGCTTCCGGGACTCAAAGTACAATGAGCAGTTCTTC.

The chain is built from TRBV11-2 and TRBJ1-1; D not certain. Germline-derived CDR1 and CDR2 are SGHAT and FQNNGV. With 1 base removed from V and 10 bases from J, the gap between germline ends came to 10 bases. CDR3 length equals 12 residues. The CDR3 loop is CASSLVGRVAFF. DNA for the CDR3: TGTGCCAGCAGCTTAGTTGGGAGGGTAGCTTTCTTT.

In this sample, this clone turned up once. V is TRBV5-1 and J is TRBJ1-1; TRBD1 matches at 12 bases. V lost 1 base and J lost 1; bases outside the gene matches: 2. This CDR3 comprises 16 residues. In germline, CDR1 is SGHRS, CDR2 YFSETQ. The CDR3 is CASSLRDRGRNTEAFF. CDR3 in DNA: TGCGCCAGCAGCTTGAGGGACAGGGGGCGGAACACTGAAGCTTTCTTT. The variable domain in full, with the rest retrieved from reference TRBV5-1 and TRBJ1-1, is KAGVTQTPRYLIKTRGQQVTLSCSPISGHRSVSWYQQTPGQGLQFLFEYFSETQRNKGNFPGRFSGRQFSNSRSEMNVSTLELGDSALYLCASSLRDRGRNTEAFFGQGTRLTVV.

This rearrangement joins TRBV18 to TRBJ2-7; D is perhaps TRBD1 (6 bases). This CDR3 is 14 amino acids long. Per germline, CDR1 KGHSH and CDR2 LQKENI. Trimming left V 2 bases short and J 5 bases short, with 13 bases between. The CDR3 loop reads CASSPTRGFDEQYF. In DNA, the CDR3 is TGTGCCAGCTCACCAACAAGGGGGTTTGACGAGCAGTACTTC.

This clone was observed a handful of times. V and J are TRBV5-1 and TRBJ2-7; 7 positions agree with TRBD1. J was trimmed by 2 bases and V by 4 bases; bases with no gene match: 18. The CDR3 runs to 18 residues. Germline CDR1 SGHRS, CDR2 YFSETQ. The CDR3 spells CASSRNRQGTRYAYEQYF. The DNA for the CDR3 is TGCGCCAGCAGCCGCAATAGACAGGGTACGAGGTATGCCTACGAGCAGTACTTC. Looking up the rest from reference TRBV5-1 and TRBJ2-7 gives the full variable domain: KAGVTQTPRYLIKTRGQQVTLSCSPISGHRSVSWYQQTPGQGLQFLFEYFSETQRNKGNFPGRFSGRQFSNSRSEMNVSTLELGDSALYLCASSRNRQGTRYAYEQYFGPGTRLTVT.

V and J are TRBV7-9 and TRBJ1-2; D possibly corresponds to TRBD1 (6 bases). This CDR3 region has 14 residues. Germline CDR1 is SEHNR and CDR2 is FQNEAQ (reference sequence). V was shortened by 2 bases and J by 6 bases, with 13 bases between the two germline ends. The CDR3 DNA reads TGTGCCAGCAGCTTAAATGGGGGGCTAAATGGCTACACCTTC. Protein product: CASSLNGGLNGYTF.

The rearrangement joins TRBV7-3 to TRBJ1-1; maybe TRBD1 (5 bases). Trimming removed 5 bases at V and 4 bases at J, with 11 bases between. CDR1 and CDR2 from the germline V gene are SGHTA and FQGTGA. CDR3 length: 13 amino acids. The CDR3 here is CASSQSGGTEAFF. In nucleotides, the CDR3 is TGTGCCAGCAGCCAAAGCGGGGGCACTGAAGCTTTCTTT.

The chain is built from TRBV6-5 and TRBJ1-6; TRBD1 agrees at 7 bases. This CDR3 comprises 15 residues. J gave up 8 bases and V 6 bases, and 10 bases lay outside the gene matches. Germline V lookup: CDR1 MNHEY, CDR2 SVGAGI. This CDR3 reads CASRPGQATYSPLHF. DNA for the CDR3: TGTGCCAGCAGACCCGGACAGGCTACCTATTCACCCCTCCACTTT.